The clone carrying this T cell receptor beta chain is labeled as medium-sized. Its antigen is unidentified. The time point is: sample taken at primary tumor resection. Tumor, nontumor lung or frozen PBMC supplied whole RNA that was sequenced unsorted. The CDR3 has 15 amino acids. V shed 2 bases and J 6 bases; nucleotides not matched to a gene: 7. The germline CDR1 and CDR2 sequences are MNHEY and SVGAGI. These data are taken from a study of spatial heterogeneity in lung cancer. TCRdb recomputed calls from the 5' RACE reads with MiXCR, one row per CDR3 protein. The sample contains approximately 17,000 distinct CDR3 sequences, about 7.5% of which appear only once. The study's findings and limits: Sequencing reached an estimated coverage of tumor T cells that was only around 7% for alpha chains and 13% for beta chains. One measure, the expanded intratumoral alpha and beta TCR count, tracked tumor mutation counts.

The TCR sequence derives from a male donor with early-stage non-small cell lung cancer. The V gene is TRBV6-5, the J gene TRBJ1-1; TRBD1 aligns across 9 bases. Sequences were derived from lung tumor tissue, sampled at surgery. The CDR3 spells CASSYAGTGNSEAFF. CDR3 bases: TGTGCCAGCAGTTACGCCGGGACAGGGAATTCTGAAGCTTTCTTT.